Listed below are T cell receptor beta chains from one sample, sequenced in a study of tumor-infiltrating lymphocytes in primary liver carcinoma. TCRdb re-called the multiplex PCR reads through MiXCR, storing one row per CDR3 protein. The data show about 330,000 distinct CDR3 sequences, approximately 64% seen once. The sequenced sample consisted of peripheral blood. Every receptor here comes from a man in his forties with primary liver carcinoma and hepatitis B virus infection. Each CDR3 is given with its conserved first and last residue. D genes are given only for firm matches. Rows may omit the clone size; those that give it use once, few, many or a size class.

CDR3: CASSSPGLAGIYNEQFF
DNA: TGCGCCAGCAGTTCCCCGGGACTAGCGGGTATCTACAATGAGCAGTTCTTC
J: TRBJ2-1
D: TRBD2
size: few
V: TRBV10-2

CDR3: CASRTGTGGTDTQYF
DNA: TGTGCCAGCAGAACCGGGACAGGGGGGACAGATACGCAGTATTTT
J: TRBJ2-3
D: TRBD1
size: -
V: TRBV12-3/TRBV12-4

CDR3: CASSSNTGSHSPLHF
DNA: TGTGCCAGTAGCTCAAACACGGGAAGTCATTCACCCCTCCACTTT
J: TRBJ1-6
D: -
size: -
V: TRBV11-2

CDR3: CASSQDEGSGDRDTRYF
DNA: TGCGCCAGCAGTCAAGACGAGGGGTCGGGAGACCGAGATACGCGGTATTTT
J: TRBJ2-3
D: -
size: -
V: TRBV4-3

CDR3: CTSSRGSQMGYEQYF
DNA: TGCACCAGCAGCCGAGGTTCCCAGATGGGCTACGAGCAGTACTTC
J: TRBJ2-7
D: -
size: -
V: TRBV4-1

CDR3: CASSLVPSYGYNF
DNA: TGTGCCAGCAGCTTAGTCCCAAGCTATGGCTACAACTTC
J: TRBJ1-2
D: -
size: -
V: TRBV11-2

CDR3: CAGSSYTTPTNTGELFF
DNA: TGTGCCGGCAGCTCATATACGACACCCACGAACACCGGGGAGCTGTTTTTT
J: TRBJ2-2
D: -
size: -
V: TRBV11-2

CDR3: CSVSGSVTDTQYF
DNA: TGCAGCGTTTCCGGGTCTGTCACAGATACGCAGTATTTT
J: TRBJ2-3
D: -
size: many
V: TRBV29-1

CDR3: CASSQGTHTGAFF
DNA: TGTGCCAGCAGCCAAGGGACTCACACTGGAGCTTTCTTT
J: TRBJ1-1
D: -
size: -
V: TRBV14

CDR3: CASSQEPRPEQFF
DNA: TGCGCCAGCAGCCAAGAGCCCCGACCTGAGCAGTTCTTC
J: TRBJ2-1
D: -
size: many
V: TRBV4-1

CDR3: CASSPPTRSYEQYF
DNA: TGTGCCAGCAGCCCTCCGACCCGCTCCTACGAGCAGTACTTC
J: TRBJ2-7
D: -
size: -
V: TRBV7-9

CDR3: CGSSEMINQPQHF
DNA: TGTGGCAGCAGTGAAATGATTAATCAGCCCCAGCATTTT
J: TRBJ1-5
D: -
size: -
V: TRBV6-1

CDR3: CASSQDSDPFYGYIF
DNA: TGTGCCAGCAGCCAAGATTCGGACCCTTTCTATGGCTACATCTTC
J: TRBJ1-2
D: -
size: -
V: TRBV4-1

CDR3: CNVAFGGPVQYF
DNA: TGCAACGTCGCCTTCGGTGGGCCGGTCCAGTACTTC
J: TRBJ2-5
D: -
size: -
V: TRBV29-1

CDR3: CASSYTSSGRGGNQPQHF
DNA: TGTGCCAGCAGTTACACCTCATCCGGAAGGGGGGGCAATCAGCCCCAGCATTTT
J: TRBJ1-5
D: -
size: many
V: TRBV6-6

CDR3: CVSLDPQGNGYTF
DNA: TGTGTCAGCTTAGACCCCCAGGGAAATGGCTACACCTTC
J: TRBJ1-2
D: -
size: -
V: TRBV6-2/TRBV6-3

CDR3: CASSLAGTAVLTF
DNA: TGTGCCAGCAGCTTAGCCGGGACAGCCGTCCTGACTTTC
J: TRBJ2-6
D: TRBD1
size: many
V: TRBV11-2

CDR3: CASSSLGQGNTEAFF
DNA: TGTGCCAGCAGTAGTCTCGGACAGGGGAACACTGAAGCTTTCTTT
J: TRBJ1-1
D: TRBD1
size: few
V: TRBV28

CDR3: CASSRDRVSYNEQFF
DNA: TGTGCCAGCAGCCGGGACAGGGTATCCTACAATGAGCAGTTCTTC
J: TRBJ2-1
D: TRBD1
size: many
V: TRBV4-2

CDR3: CASSLWDLNTRELFF
DNA: TGTGCCAGCAGTTTATGGGACCTGAACACCCGGGAGCTGTTTTTT
J: TRBJ2-2
D: -
size: few
V: TRBV11-2

CDR3: CASSYLGAEGETQYF
DNA: TGTGCCAGCAGTTATTTGGGAGCAGAGGGGGAGACCCAGTACTTC
J: TRBJ2-5
D: -
size: many
V: TRBV6-2/TRBV6-3

CDR3: CASSIQQGDYGYTF
DNA: TGTGCCAGTAGTATTCAACAGGGGGACTATGGCTACACCTTC
J: TRBJ1-2
D: TRBD1
size: -
V: TRBV19

CDR3: CASSQGDRGGTDTQYF
DNA: TGTGCCAGCAGCCAAGGGGACAGGGGAGGCACAGATACGCAGTATTTT
J: TRBJ2-3
D: TRBD1
size: few
V: TRBV14

CDR3: CASSSRLECDEQFF
DNA: TGTGCCAGCAGCTCGCGACTAGAATGTGATGAGCAGTTCTTC
J: TRBJ2-1
D: -
size: -
V: TRBV11-2

CDR3: CANSLAGQWETQYF
DNA: TGTGCCAACAGTCTCGCAGGACAGTGGGAGACCCAGTACTTC
J: TRBJ2-5
D: -
size: -
V: TRBV11-2

CDR3: CASSLAPLAVENTEAFF
DNA: TGTGCCAGCAGCTTGGCCCCGTTGGCAGTGGAGAACACTGAAGCTTTCTTT
J: TRBJ1-1
D: -
size: few
V: TRBV5-5

CDR3: CAISLEDWRESCKNIQYF
DNA: TGTGCCATCAGCTTAGAAGACTGGCGGGAGTCTTGCAAAAACATTCAGTACTTC
J: TRBJ2-4
D: TRBD2
size: -
V: TRBV11-2

CDR3: CASSAGLAYVGTQYF
DNA: TGTGCCAGCAGCGCGGGACTAGCGTATGTGGGGACCCAGTACTTC
J: TRBJ2-5
D: TRBD2
size: once
V: TRBV11-2

CDR3: CASSGLSNQSQHF
DNA: TGTGCCAGCAGCGGGTTGAGTAATCAGTCCCAGCATTTT
J: TRBJ1-5
D: -
size: -
V: TRBV11-2

CDR3: CASSSPTSASSYNEQFF
DNA: TGTGCCAGCAGTTCACCTACTAGCGCGAGCTCCTACAATGAGCAGTTCTTC
J: TRBJ2-1
D: TRBD2
size: -
V: TRBV28

CDR3: CASSFGIRSKAYEQYF
DNA: TGTGCCAGCAGCTTCGGGATCCGCTCGAAAGCCTACGAGCAGTACTTC
J: TRBJ2-7
D: -
size: few
V: TRBV5-4

CDR3: CAIMTEGSNQPQHF
DNA: TGTGCCATCATGACGGAGGGGAGCAATCAGCCCCAGCATTTC
J: TRBJ1-5
D: -
size: -
V: TRBV10-3

CDR3: CANSSSPDQPQHF
DNA: TGTGCCAACAGCTCTAGTCCCGATCAGCCCCAGCATTTT
J: TRBJ1-5
D: -
size: -
V: TRBV5-4

CDR3: CATRRGTAQYF
DNA: TGCGCCACCCGGCGGGGGACGGCCCAGTACTTC
J: TRBJ2-5
D: TRBD2
size: -
V: TRBV10-2

CDR3: CASRGTGHQSGYTF
DNA: TGTGCCAGCAGGGGGACAGGGCATCAGAGTGGCTACACCTTC
J: TRBJ1-2
D: TRBD1
size: -
V: TRBV6-5

CDR3: CASSLVASGTGSDYTF
DNA: TGCGCCAGCAGCTTGGTCGCGTCCGGGACAGGGTCTGACTACACCTTC
J: TRBJ1-2
D: TRBD1
size: -
V: TRBV5-1

CDR3: CASSQNHGLAGVAQYF
DNA: TGTGCCAGCAGCCAAAACCACGGACTAGCGGGAGTGGCCCAGTACTTC
J: TRBJ2-5
D: TRBD2
size: many
V: TRBV4-2

CDR3: CASSVSDRDTQYF
DNA: TGCGCCAGCAGCGTTTCGGACCGGGATACGCAGTATTTT
J: TRBJ2-3
D: -
size: -
V: TRBV5-1

CDR3: CASSEAGQGSIEQFF
DNA: TGTGCCAGCAGTGAAGCGGGACAGGGCAGTATTGAGCAGTTCTTC
J: TRBJ2-1
D: TRBD1
size: many
V: TRBV6-1

CDR3: CASSQEQGTQAFF
DNA: TGCGCCAGCAGCCAAGAACAGGGGACTCAAGCTTTCTTT
J: TRBJ1-1
D: TRBD1
size: -
V: TRBV4-3

CDR3: CSVKAERREKEQFF
DNA: TGCAGCGTTAAAGCTGAGCGACGAGAAAAGGAGCAGTTCTTC
J: TRBJ2-1
D: -
size: -
V: TRBV29-1

CDR3: CSVEDPIGTEAFF
DNA: TGCAGCGTTGAAGATCCCATAGGCACTGAAGCTTTCTTT
J: TRBJ1-1
D: -
size: many
V: TRBV29-1

CDR3: CASSLLMGVGNQPQHF
DNA: TGTGCCAGCAGTCTCCTTATGGGGGTCGGCAATCAGCCCCAGCATTTT
J: TRBJ1-5
D: -
size: few
V: TRBV6-2/TRBV6-3

CDR3: CASSIQGSQETQCF
DNA: TGTGCCAGCAGCATACAGGGGTCCCAAGAGACCCAGTGCTTC
J: TRBJ2-5
D: TRBD1
size: -
V: TRBV6-5

CDR3: CASSYLGRMNTEAFF
DNA: TGTGCCAGCAGTTACCTCGGCAGAATGAACACTGAAGCTTTCTTT
J: TRBJ1-1
D: -
size: many
V: TRBV6-6

CDR3: CAGSLGGRNDQPQHF
DNA: TGTGCCGGCAGTTTAGGAGGGAGGAACGATCAGCCCCAGCATTTT
J: TRBJ1-5
D: -
size: once
V: TRBV11-2

CDR3: CASSQVYSSGANVLTF
DNA: TGTGCCAGCAGCCAAGTTTATAGTAGTGGGGCCAACGTCCTGACTTTC
J: TRBJ2-6
D: -
size: -
V: TRBV4-3

CDR3: CASSQGLAGGLRDEQFF
DNA: TGCGCCAGCAGCCAAGGGCTAGCGGGAGGCCTTAGGGATGAGCAGTTCTTC
J: TRBJ2-1
D: TRBD2
size: -
V: TRBV4-3

CDR3: CASSTSLLNYGYTF
DNA: TGTGCCAGCAGCACGAGTCTCCTAAACTATGGCTACACCTTC
J: TRBJ1-2
D: -
size: -
V: TRBV13

CDR3: CASSFEVIRDTQYF
DNA: TGTGCCAGCAGTTTCGAGGTCATACGGGATACGCAGTATTTT
J: TRBJ2-3
D: -
size: -
V: TRBV28

CDR3: CVSSHEPDSGLETQYF
DNA: TGCGTCAGCAGCCATGAACCTGACTCAGGGTTGGAGACCCAGTACTTC
J: TRBJ2-5
D: -
size: -
V: TRBV4-1

CDR3: CAWSVGVSREAFF
DNA: TGTGCCTGGAGTGTTGGTGTCAGCCGGGAAGCTTTCTTT
J: TRBJ1-1
D: -
size: -
V: TRBV30

CDR3: CASSLRDGGGTSAPYEQYF
DNA: TGTGCCAGCAGCTTAAGGGATGGCGGAGGGACTAGCGCACCCTACGAGCAGTACTTC
J: TRBJ2-7
D: TRBD2
size: -
V: TRBV7-8

CDR3: CASSLAGTELNEQFF
DNA: TGTGCCAGCAGCTTAGCGGGCACGGAACTCAATGAGCAGTTCTTC
J: TRBJ2-1
D: -
size: -
V: TRBV11-3

CDR3: CASSEAGPRYGYTF
DNA: TGTGCCAGCAGTGAAGCCGGACCGCGCTATGGCTACACCTTC
J: TRBJ1-2
D: -
size: few
V: TRBV6-1